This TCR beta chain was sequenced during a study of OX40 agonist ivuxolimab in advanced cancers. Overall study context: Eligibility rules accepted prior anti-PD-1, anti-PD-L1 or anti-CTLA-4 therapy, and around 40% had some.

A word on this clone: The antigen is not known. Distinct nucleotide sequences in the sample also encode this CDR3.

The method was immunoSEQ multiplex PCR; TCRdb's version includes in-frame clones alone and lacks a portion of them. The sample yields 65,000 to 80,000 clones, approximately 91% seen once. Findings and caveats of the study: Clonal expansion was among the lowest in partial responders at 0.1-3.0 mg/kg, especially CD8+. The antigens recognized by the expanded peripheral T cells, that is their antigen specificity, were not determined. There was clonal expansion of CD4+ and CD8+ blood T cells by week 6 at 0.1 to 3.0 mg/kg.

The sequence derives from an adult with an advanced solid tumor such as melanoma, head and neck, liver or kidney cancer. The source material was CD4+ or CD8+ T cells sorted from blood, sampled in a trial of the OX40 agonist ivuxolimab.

CDR3 sequence: CASSIIGTGDGELFF. In DNA, the CDR3 is TGTGCCAGTAGTATCATAGGGACAGGGGACGGGGAGCTGTTTTTT. The chain has TRBV19 and TRBJ2-2, with 10 positions matching TRBD1. The length of the CDR3 is 15 residues. V lost 3 bases and J lost 7; bases outside the gene matches: 5. Per germline, CDR1 LNHDA and CDR2 SQIVND (reference sequence).